This paragraph reports one T cell receptor beta chain. This sample is drawn from a study of blood T cell repertoires in COVID-19. The overall study: Spain, Italy and the United States supplied samples that represented acute and convalescent COVID-19. Nucleic acid was either cDNA or gDNA, and it came from T cells, B-cell-depleted T cells, or PBMCs.

Per the authors' pipeline: By means of reference gene primer amplification, nucleated cell counts were estimated. TCRdb's table, derived via immunoSEQ multiplex PCR, lists solely in-frame clones and lacks some. V, J and clone size were drawn from that table, and D and trimming were deduced from the DNA. The table has approximately 360,000 clones, roughly 90% seen once. V was clipped by 4 bases and J by 0 bases; unmatched bases: 5. The CDR3 contains 16 residues. Germline V gene sequence: CDR1 SQVTM, CDR2 ANQGSEA. Sample: peripheral blood. The chain carries TRBV29-1 and TRBJ2-2; 10 nucleotides align to TRBD1. This TCR derives from a man in his forties with acute or convalescent COVID-19. CDR3 DNA sequence: TGCAGCGTTGGGGAGACAGGGGGCGCGAACACCGGGGAGCTGTTTTTT. It is translated as CSVGETGGANTGELFF.